This T cell receptor (beta chain) is drawn from a study of blood T cells in healthy people across ages. Germline CDR1 is LGHNA and CDR2 is YSLEER. This CDR3 spans 14 amino acids. The second PCR ran roughly 7 to 12 cycles with a sample-barcoded 5' primer and J-beta primers. TCRdb fed the 5' RACE reads into MiXCR, producing one record per CDR3 protein. The repertoire includes 550,000 to 800,000 distinct CDR3 sequences, roughly 32% of them detected once, and 15% sits in the top ten. As concerns this clonotype: The junction departs from germline at one end; a sequencing error may be responsible.

The chain has TRBV4-3 and TRBJ2-2; D is unresolved. Sequencing was done on a sample of blood. This receptor was taken from an elderly woman in good health. CDR3 coding DNA: TGCACCAGCAGCCAAGGGTGGCCGACCGGGGAGCTGTTTTTT. Translated, it gives CTSSQGWPTGELFF.